The entry below gives a single T cell receptor beta chain sequence along with its context. This clonotype turned up a few times. Its specific antigen is unknown. There are no base qualities to consult, and no much larger clone falls within one base. Libraries were prepared through multiplex PCR. For sequencing, an Illumina HiSeq 4000 was employed. iRepertoire HTBI primers and Arm-PCR amplification of CDR3 regions were used to construct TCR beta libraries. Before sequencing, the PCR products went through gel purification. In the original analysis: A total of roughly 67 TRBV and under 15 TRBJ segments were identified across samples and were used for gene usage analysis of CDR3 amino acid clonotypes. COPE and FqMerger were used to merge the filtered high-quality paired reads into contigs. BLAST was used to align contigs to IMGT TRBV, TRBD and TRBJ reference genes, with CDR3 defined following IMGT. Highly expanded clones were defined as clonotypes with a frequency above 0.1%. Repertoire diversity was measured by Shannon entropy, and V-J evenness by the Gini coefficient. Public clonotypes were defined as clonotypes shared by more than one individual. Starting from the raw public reads, TCRdb applied fastp trimming at Q25, assembled clones with MiXCR and retained in-frame beta chains. Entries that share a CDR3 protein sequence are merged under the most common genes and DNA. It is TCRdb's table, rather than the study itself, that gives the V and J calls and clone size. This sample is represented by hundreds of thousands of distinct CDR3 sequences; around 30% of them were singletons. The top ten constitute 35% to 55% of the sample.

The entry originates in a study of regulatory T cells in long-lasting Graves disease (dated by TCRdb to the early 2020s). Regarding the research as a whole: Persistent Graves' disease meant more than 5 years of antithyroid drug treatment with TSH receptor autoantibodies that stayed positive. Peripheral blood TCR sequencing and RNA sequencing compared persistent Graves' disease patients with newly diagnosed Graves' disease patients. On average, persistent Graves' disease patients in the clinical cohort had been on antithyroid drugs for roughly 11 years. TCR sequencing covered some 13 persistent and approximately 20 newly diagnosed Graves' disease patients, some 35 samples in total. The study was conducted in China and was registered as a clinical trial.

V and J lose 0 bases and 5 bases, and a span of 14 bases separates them. CDR1 KGHSH and CDR2 LQKENI were looked up in the germline V gene. The CDR3 sequence holds 15 residues, the cysteine and phenylalanine included. Here the CDR3 DNA is all that survives: 45 bases in frame from base 1. In light of the paper, this sample's time point label describes: persistent/refractory GD, antithyroid drugs over 5 years with positive TRAb. For both TCR sequencing and RNA sequencing, RNA was extracted from PBMCs using TRIzol. The diagnosis of Graves' disease followed American Thyroid Association guidelines. Patients were recruited from an endocrinology department in Xi'an, China. Each patient gave 7.5 to 10 milliliters of peripheral blood, collected in an EDTA anticoagulant tube. PBMCs were isolated by Ficoll Paque Plus density gradient separation without further T cell sorting. An Agilent 2100 Bioanalyzer and agarose gel were used to assess RNA quality, and a NanoDrop 2000 was used to measure RNA concentration.

Overall study results and their limits: Only the TCR beta chain was sequenced and analyzed. A larger number of public clonotypes was shared among persistent patients (approximately 2,600) than among newly diagnosed patients (about 990). The authors noted that the small sample size was a limitation that may lower accuracy. Peripheral blood alone was examined, since thyroid tissue, which constituted the primary lesion, could not be accessed. Persistent disease showed preferential use of TRBV28, TRBJ1-2 and TRBJ2-5, whereas newly diagnosed disease favored TRBV20-1 and TRBJ2-1. Lower TCR Shannon entropy and fewer highly expanded clones were observed in persistent Graves' disease patients than in newly diagnosed patients, which suggested clonal expansion.

The sequence came from a female donor with Graves disease. The chain was built from TRBV18 and TRBJ2-7, and TRBD1 may be the D gene, going by 8 matching bases. The material was peripheral blood mononuclear cells (PBMCs), obtained when the disease was refractory, from a patient treated with antithyroid drugs. The CDR3 here reads CASSPPNRGGHEQYF. The DNA sequence is given as TGTGCCAGCTCACCACCGAACAGGGGGGGCCACGAGCAGTACTTC. When the CDR3 is completed using the reference TRBV18 and TRBJ2-7 genes on either side, the full variable domain is NAGVMQNPRHLVRRRGQEARLRCSPMKGHSHVYWYRQLPEEGLKFMVYLQKENIIDESGMPKERFSAEFPKEGPSILRIQQVVRGDSAAYFCASSPPNRGGHEQYFGPGTRLTVT.